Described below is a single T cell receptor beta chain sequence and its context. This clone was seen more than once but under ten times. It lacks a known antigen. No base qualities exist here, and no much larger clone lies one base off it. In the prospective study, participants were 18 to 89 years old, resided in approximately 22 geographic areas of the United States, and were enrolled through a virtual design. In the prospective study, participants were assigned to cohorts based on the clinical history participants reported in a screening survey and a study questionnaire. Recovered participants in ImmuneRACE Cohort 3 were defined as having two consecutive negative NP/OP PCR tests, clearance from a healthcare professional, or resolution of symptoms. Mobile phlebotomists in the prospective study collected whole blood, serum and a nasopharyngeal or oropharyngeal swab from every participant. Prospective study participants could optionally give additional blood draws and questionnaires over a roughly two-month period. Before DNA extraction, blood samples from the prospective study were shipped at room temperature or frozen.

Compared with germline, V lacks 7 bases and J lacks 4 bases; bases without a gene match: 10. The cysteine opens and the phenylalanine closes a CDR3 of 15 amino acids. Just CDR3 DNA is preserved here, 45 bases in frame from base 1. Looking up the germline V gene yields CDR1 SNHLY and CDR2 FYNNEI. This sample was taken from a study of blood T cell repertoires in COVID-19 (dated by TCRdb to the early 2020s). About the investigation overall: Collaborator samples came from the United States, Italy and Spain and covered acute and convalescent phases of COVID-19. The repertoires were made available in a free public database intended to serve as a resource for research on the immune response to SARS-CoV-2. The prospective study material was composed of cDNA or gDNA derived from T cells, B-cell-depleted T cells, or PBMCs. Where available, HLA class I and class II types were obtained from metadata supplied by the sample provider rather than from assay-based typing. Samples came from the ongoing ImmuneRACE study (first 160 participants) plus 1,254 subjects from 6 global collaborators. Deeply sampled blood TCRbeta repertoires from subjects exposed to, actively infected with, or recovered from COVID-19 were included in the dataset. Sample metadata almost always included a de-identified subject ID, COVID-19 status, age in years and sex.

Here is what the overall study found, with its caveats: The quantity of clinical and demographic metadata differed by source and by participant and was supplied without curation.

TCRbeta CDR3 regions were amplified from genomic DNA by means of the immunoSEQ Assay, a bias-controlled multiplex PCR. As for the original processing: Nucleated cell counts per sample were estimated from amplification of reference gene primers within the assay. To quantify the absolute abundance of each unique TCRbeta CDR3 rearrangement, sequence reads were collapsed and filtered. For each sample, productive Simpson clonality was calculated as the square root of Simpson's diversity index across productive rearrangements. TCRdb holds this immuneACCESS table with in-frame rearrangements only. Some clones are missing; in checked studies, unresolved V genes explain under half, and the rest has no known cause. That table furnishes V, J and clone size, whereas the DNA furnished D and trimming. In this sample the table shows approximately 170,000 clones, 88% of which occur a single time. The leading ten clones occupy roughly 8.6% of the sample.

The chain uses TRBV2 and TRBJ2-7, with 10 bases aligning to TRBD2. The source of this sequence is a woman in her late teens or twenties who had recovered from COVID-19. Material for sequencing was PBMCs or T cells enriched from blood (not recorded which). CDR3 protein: CASKVASGSWYEQYF. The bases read TGTGCCAGCAAGGTCGCTAGCGGGAGCTGGTACGAGCAGTACTTC.